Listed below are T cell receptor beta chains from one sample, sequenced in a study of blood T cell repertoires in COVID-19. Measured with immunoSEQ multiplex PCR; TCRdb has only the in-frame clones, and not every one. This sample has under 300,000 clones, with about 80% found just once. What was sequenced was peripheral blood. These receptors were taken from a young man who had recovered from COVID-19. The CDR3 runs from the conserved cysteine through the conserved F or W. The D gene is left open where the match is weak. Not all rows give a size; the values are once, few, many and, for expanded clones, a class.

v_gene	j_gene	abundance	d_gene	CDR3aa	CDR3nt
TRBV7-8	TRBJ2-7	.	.	CASSLFEHLSYEQYF	TGTGCCAGCAGCTTATTCGAACACCTCTCCTACGAGCAGTACTTC
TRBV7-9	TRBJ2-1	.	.	CASSRRTTSMVRNEQFF	TGTGCCAGCAGCCGAAGGACCACTAGCATGGTGAGGAATGAGCAGTTCTTC
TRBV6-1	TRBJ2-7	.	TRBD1	CASSEKSGTGTSEQYF	TGTGCCAGCAGTGAAAAGTCAGGGACAGGGACTTCCGAGCAGTACTTC
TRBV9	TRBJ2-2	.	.	CASSPRSRLDSGELFF	TGTGCCAGCAGCCCCCGTTCGCGACTAGACTCCGGGGAGCTGTTTTTT
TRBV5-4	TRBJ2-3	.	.	CASRRGSDTDTQYF	TGTGCCAGCAGAAGGGGGTCCGACACAGATACGCAGTATTTT
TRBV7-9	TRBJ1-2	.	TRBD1	CASSPPRGQGVVGYGYTF	TGTGCCAGCAGCCCACCCCGGGGACAGGGGGTGGTAGGCTATGGCTACACCTTC
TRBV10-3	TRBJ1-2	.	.	CAISESRTLAAGGYTF	TGTGCCATCAGTGAGTCCCGTACACTCGCTGCGGGGGGCTACACCTTC
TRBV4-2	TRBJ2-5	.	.	CASSQVEQQETQYF	TGTGCCAGCAGCCAAGTCGAACAACAAGAGACCCAGTACTTC
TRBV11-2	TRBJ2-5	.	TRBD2	CASSSGGETQYF	TGTGCCAGCAGCTCCGGGGGGGAGACCCAGTACTTC
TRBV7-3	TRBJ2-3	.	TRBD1	CASSLGPGQGQDTQYF	TGTGCCAGCAGCTTAGGCCCGGGACAGGGGCAAGATACGCAGTATTTT
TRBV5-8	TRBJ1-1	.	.	CASRRRTGDTEAFF	TGTGCCAGCAGAAGAAGAACGGGGGACACTGAAGCTTTCTTT
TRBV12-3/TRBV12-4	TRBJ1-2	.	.	CASQREGNYGYTF	TGTGCCAGCCAAAGGGAGGGGAACTATGGCTACACCTTC
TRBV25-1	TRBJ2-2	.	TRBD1	CASSEGTGRTGELFF	TGTGCCAGCAGTGAGGGGACAGGGCGCACCGGGGAGCTGTTTTTT
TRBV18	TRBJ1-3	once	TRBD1	CASSPQGQSSGNTIYF	TGTGCCAGCTCACCACAGGGACAGAGCTCTGGAAACACCATATATTTT
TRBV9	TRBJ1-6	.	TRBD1	CASSVGTGGRLNSPLHF	TGTGCCAGCAGCGTAGGAACAGGGGGGCGTCTAAATTCACCCCTCCACTTT
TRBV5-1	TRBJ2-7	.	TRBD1	CASSLLGTGTYEQYF	TGCGCCAGCAGCTTGCTTGGGACAGGGACCTACGAGCAGTACTTC
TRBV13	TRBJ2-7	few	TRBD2	CASSLALAGHEQYF	TGTGCCAGCAGCTTAGCCCTAGCGGGCCACGAGCAGTACTTC
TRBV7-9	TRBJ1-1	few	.	CASSLDSGEAAFF	TGTGCCAGCAGCTTAGACTCCGGCGAGGCCGCTTTCTTT
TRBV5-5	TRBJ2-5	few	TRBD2	CASSTGGAFSKTQYF	TGTGCCAGCAGCACGGGGGGTGCCTTTTCGAAGACCCAGTACTTC
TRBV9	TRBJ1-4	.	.	CASSAHYLGAEEKLFF	TGTGCCAGCAGCGCCCATTATTTGGGGGCGGAGGAAAAACTGTTTTTT
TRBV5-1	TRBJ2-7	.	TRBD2	CASSLTSGGTYEQYF	TGCGCCAGCAGCTTAACTAGCGGGGGGACCTACGAGCAGTACTTC
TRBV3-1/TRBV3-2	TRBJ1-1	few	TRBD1	CASSQHLGGTAEAFF	TGTGCCAGCAGCCAACATTTAGGTGGGACAGCCGAAGCTTTCTTT
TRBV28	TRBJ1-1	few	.	CASRSAGGGNTEAFF	TGTGCCAGCAGATCCGCGGGAGGGGGGAACACTGAAGCTTTCTTT
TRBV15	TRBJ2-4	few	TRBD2	CATSIAGGIGKNIQYF	TGTGCCACCAGCATAGCCGGGGGGATTGGCAAAAACATTCAGTACTTC
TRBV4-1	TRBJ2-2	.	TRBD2	CASSQGGGGGTGELFF	TGCGCCAGCAGCCAAGGAGGCGGCGGGGGCACCGGGGAGCTGTTTTTT
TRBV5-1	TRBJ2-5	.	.	CASSLERPNQGGTQYF	TGCGCCAGCAGCTTGGAACGGCCGAACCAGGGCGGGACCCAGTACTTC
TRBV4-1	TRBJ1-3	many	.	CASSLNSGPNTIYF	TGCGCCAGCAGCCTTAACAGCGGTCCGAACACCATATATTTT
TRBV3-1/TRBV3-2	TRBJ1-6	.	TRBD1	CASSRKGTAREALHF	TGTGCCAGCAGCAGAAAAGGGACAGCTAGAGAGGCCCTCCACTTT
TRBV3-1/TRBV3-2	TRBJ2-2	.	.	CASRLGTSTGELFF	TGTGCCAGCAGGCTCGGGACTTCTACCGGGGAGCTGTTTTTT
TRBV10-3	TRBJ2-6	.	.	CAISAGEISGANVLTF	TGTGCCATCAGTGCAGGCGAGATCTCTGGGGCCAACGTCCTGACTTTC
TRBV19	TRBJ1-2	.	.	CASSNQAHGYTF	TGTGCCAGTAGTAACCAGGCTCATGGCTACACCTTC
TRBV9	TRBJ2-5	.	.	CASSVSPSRGEETQYF	TGTGCCAGCAGCGTATCACCCAGCCGGGGTGAAGAGACCCAGTACTTC
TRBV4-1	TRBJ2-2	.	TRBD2	CASSHGLAGGLNTGELFF	TGCGCCAGCAGCCATGGACTAGCGGGGGGACTGAACACCGGGGAGCTGTTTTTT
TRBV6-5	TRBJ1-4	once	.	CASSYSGGPYEKLFF	TGTGCCAGCAGTTACTCGGGGGGACCCTATGAAAAACTGTTTTTT
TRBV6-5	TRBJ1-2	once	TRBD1	CASVGQEGSNYGYTF	TGTGCCAGCGTTGGACAGGAGGGATCCAACTATGGCTACACCTTC
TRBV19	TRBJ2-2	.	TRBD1	CASSMGQGAGELFF	TGTGCCAGTAGTATGGGACAGGGGGCCGGGGAGCTGTTTTTT
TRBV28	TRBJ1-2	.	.	CASSFRKGRLLGGYTF	TGTGCCAGCAGTTTTCGAAAGGGGCGCCTTTTGGGTGGCTACACCTTC
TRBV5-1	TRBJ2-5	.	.	CASSLAGVGGETQYF	TGCGCCAGCAGCTTGGCCGGGGTAGGTGGAGAGACCCAGTACTTC
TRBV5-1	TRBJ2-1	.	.	CASSLNSPYNEQFF	TGCGCCAGCAGCTTGAATAGCCCCTACAATGAGCAGTTCTTC
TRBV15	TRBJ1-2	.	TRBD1	CATSKSGQAYGYTF	TGTGCCACCAGCAAATCGGGACAGGCCTATGGCTACACCTTC
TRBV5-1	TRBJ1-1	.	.	CASSSLVGEDEAFF	TGCGCCAGCAGCTCCCTAGTGGGGGAGGATGAAGCTTTCTTT
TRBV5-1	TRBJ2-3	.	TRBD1	CASSPDRGRTDTQYF	TGCGCCAGCAGCCCAGACAGGGGGAGGACAGATACGCAGTATTTT
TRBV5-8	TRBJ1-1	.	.	CASSSGESAAEAFF	TGTGCCAGCAGCTCTGGGGAGTCGGCAGCTGAAGCTTTCTTT
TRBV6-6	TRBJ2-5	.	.	CASSYSTGSRETQYF	TGTGCCAGCAGTTACTCGACTGGTTCCCGGGAGACCCAGTACTTC
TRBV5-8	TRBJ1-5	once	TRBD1	CASSLGQGAIQPQHF	TGTGCCAGCAGCTTGGGGCAGGGGGCGATTCAGCCCCAGCATTTT
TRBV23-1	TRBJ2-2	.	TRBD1	CASSRGTGCTGELFF	TGCGCCAGCAGTCGAGGGACAGGGTGCACCGGGGAGCTGTTTTTT
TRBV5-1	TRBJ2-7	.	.	CASSLGRSSYEQYF	TGCGCCAGCAGCTTGGGGCGGAGCTCCTACGAGCAGTACTTC
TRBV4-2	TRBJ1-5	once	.	CASSQEKSRVVQPQHF	TGTGCCAGCAGCCAAGAAAAAAGCAGGGTTGTTCAGCCCCAGCATTTT
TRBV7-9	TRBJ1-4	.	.	CASSQDMPGGQAGSEKLFF	TGTGCCAGCAGCCAAGATATGCCCGGGGGGCAGGCTGGTAGTGAAAAACTGTTTTTT